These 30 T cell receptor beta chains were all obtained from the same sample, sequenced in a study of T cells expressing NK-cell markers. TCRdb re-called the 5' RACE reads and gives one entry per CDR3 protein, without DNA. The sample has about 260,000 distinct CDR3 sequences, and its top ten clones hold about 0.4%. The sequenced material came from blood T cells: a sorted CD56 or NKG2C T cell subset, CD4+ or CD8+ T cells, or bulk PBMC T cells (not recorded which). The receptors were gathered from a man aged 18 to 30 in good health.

The CDR3 reads CSVRDGNNEQFF. The V gene is TRBV29-1, the J gene TRBJ2-1. The CDR3 runs to 12 residues. Germline-derived CDR1 and CDR2 are SQVTM and ANQGSEA.

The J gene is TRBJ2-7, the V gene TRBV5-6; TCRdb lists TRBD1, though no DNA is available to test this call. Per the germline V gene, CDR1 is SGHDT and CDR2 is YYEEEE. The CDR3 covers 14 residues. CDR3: CASSPRQGRREQYF.

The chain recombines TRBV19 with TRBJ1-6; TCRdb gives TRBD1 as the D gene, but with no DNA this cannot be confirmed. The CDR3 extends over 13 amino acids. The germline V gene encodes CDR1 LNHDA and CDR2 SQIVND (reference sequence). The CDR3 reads CASAGSRDSPLHF.

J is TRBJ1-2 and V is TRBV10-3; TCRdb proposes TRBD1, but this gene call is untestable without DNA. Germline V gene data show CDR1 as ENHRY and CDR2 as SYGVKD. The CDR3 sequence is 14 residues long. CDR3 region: CAISEDEGGYGYTF.

CDR3 sequence: CASSTAPSGSTGYEQFF. The chain combines TRBV5-5 with TRBJ2-1; the TRBD2 assignment by TCRdb is unverifiable without DNA. The CDR3 loop spans 17 amino acids. Germline V gene data show CDR1 as SGHKS and CDR2 as YYEKEE (reference sequence).

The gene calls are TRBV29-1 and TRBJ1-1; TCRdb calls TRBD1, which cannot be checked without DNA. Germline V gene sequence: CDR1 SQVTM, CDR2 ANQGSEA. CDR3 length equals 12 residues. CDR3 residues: CSGGQRNTEAFF.

Here the CDR3 reads CATSELTGARDTQYF. This rearrangement joins TRBV24-1 to TRBJ2-3; the D call from TCRdb, TRBD1, cannot be confirmed without DNA. The CDR3 sequence is 15 residues long. The germline V gene has CDR1 KGHDR and CDR2 SFDVKD.

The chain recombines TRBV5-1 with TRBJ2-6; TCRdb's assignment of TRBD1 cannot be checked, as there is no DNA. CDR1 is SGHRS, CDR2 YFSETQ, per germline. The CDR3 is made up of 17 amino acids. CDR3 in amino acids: CASSGGQASSGANVLTF.

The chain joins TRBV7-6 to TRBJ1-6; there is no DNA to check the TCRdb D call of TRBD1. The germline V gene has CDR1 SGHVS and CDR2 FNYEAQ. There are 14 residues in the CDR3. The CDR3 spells CASRAGTDNSPLHF.

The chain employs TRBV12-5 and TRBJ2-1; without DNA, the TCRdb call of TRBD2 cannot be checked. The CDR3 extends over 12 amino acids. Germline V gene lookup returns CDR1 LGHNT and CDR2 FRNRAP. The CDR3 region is CASVREKTEQFF.

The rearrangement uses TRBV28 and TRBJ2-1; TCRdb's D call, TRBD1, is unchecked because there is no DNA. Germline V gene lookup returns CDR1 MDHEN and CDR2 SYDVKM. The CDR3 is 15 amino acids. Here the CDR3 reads CASSPPGQSKNEQFF.

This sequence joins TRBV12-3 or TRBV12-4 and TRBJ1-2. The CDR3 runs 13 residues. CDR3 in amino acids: CASTLLLGYGYTF.

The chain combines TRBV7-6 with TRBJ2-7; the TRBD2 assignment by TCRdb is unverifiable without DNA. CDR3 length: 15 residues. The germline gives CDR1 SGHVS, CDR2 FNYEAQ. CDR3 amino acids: CASSLASSGNHEQYF.

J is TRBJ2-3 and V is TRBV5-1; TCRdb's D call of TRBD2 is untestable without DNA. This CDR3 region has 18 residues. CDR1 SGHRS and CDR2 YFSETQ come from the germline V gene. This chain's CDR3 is CASSLGASGGSVPDTQYF.

CDR3 sequence reads: CASSMDRVRVDTQYF. The chain combines TRBV2 with TRBJ2-3; TCRdb indicates TRBD1, and absent DNA this call remains unverified. CDR1 is SNHLY and CDR2 is FYNNEI in the germline V gene. This CDR3 region has 15 residues.

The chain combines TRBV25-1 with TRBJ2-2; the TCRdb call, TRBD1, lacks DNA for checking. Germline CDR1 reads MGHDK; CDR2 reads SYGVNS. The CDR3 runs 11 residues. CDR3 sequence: CATGWTGELFF.

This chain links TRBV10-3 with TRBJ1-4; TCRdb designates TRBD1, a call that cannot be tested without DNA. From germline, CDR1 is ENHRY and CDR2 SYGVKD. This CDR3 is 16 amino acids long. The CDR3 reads CAISELFAGQDEKLFF.

The CDR3 spells CAISSGTSGGELFF. The rearrangement joins TRBV10-3 to TRBJ2-2; TCRdb reports TRBD2, a call that lacks DNA to check it against. Per germline, CDR1 ENHRY and CDR2 SYGVKD. This CDR3 has 14 residues.

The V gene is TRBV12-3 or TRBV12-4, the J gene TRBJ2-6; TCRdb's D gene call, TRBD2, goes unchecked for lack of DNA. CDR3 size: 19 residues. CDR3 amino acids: CASSLAIAVSPSGANVLTF.

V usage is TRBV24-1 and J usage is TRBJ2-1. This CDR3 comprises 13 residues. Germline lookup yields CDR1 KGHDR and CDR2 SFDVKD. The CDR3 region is CATSDSLYNEQFF.

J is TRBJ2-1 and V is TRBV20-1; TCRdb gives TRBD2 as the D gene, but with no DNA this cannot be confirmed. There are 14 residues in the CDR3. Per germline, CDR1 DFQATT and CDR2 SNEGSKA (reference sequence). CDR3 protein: CSAGKLAGGNEQFF.

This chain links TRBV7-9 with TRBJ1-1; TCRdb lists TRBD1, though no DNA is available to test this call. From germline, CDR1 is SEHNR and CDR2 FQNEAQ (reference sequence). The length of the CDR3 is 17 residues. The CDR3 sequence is CASSTRRDRGANTEAFF.

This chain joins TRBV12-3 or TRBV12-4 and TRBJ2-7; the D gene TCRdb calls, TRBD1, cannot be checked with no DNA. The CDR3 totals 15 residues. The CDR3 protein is CASSPTESSVYEQYF.

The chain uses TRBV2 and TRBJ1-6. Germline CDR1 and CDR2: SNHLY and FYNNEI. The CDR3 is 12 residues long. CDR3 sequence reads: CASSAENSPLHF.

The chain's CDR3 is CATRGQGGYEQYF. The V call is TRBV28, the J call TRBJ2-7; the TCRdb D gene call, TRBD1, has no DNA to confirm it. The CDR3 extends over 13 amino acids. Germline CDR1 reads MDHEN; CDR2 reads SYDVKM.

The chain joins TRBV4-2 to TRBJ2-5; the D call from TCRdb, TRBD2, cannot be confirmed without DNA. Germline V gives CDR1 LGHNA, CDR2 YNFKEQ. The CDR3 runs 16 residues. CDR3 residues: CASSQDFTGGGETQYF.

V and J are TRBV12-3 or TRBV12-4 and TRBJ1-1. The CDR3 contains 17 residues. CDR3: CASSRTGTRSIYAEAFF.

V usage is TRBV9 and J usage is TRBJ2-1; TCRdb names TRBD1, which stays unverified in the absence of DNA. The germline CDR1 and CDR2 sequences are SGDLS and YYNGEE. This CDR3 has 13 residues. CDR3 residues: CASSPGTFNEQFF.

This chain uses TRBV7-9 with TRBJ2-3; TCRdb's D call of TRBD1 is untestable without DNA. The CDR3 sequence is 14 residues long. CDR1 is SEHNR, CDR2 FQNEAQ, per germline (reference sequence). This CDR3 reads CATEGQGSRDTQYF.

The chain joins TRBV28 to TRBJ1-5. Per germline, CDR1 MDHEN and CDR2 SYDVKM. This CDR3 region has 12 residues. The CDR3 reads CASTTEVQPQHF.